Shown below are 9 T cell receptor beta chains from a single sample sequenced in a study of cytomegalovirus exposure and HLA in healthy donors. This PCR relied on a set of 60 Vbeta primers and 13 Jbeta primers. Profiled with immunoSEQ multiplex PCR; TCRdb holds only in-frame clones, not every one. The table lists about 160,000 clones, 75% to 85% of them singletons. Sequencing was carried out using PBMCs. Receptors were obtained from a woman under 30 in good health and CMV-seronegative.

The V call is TRBV27, the J call TRBJ2-5; D may be TRBD2 (5 bases). The germline V gene encodes CDR1 MNHEY and CDR2 SMNVEV (reference sequence). CDR3 size: 13 residues. Trimming took 3 bases from V and 3 from J, leaving 8 bases between them. This chain's CDR3 is CASSFVGEETQYF. CDR3 in DNA: TGTGCCAGCAGTTTTGTCGGGGAAGAGACCCAGTACTTC.

This clone was counted between two and nine times. V usage is TRBV30 and J usage is TRBJ1-2; TRBD1 agrees at 8 bases. J gave up 3 bases and V 4 bases, and 4 bases lay outside the gene matches. The V gene's germline CDR1 is GTSNPN and CDR2 SVGIG (reference sequence). CDR3 length equals 13 residues. CDR3 region: CAWNIQGDYGYTF. CDR3 sequence (DNA): TGTGCCTGGAACATACAGGGGGACTATGGCTACACCTTC.

The genes are TRBV7-3 and TRBJ2-1, with 7 bases that match TRBD2. With 1 base clipped from V and 4 bases from J, the junction kept 19 bases outside the gene matches. CDR1 SGHTA and CDR2 FQGTGA come from the germline V gene. The CDR3 is 20 amino acids. CDR3 amino acids: CASSLRAWGGSVGGYNEQFF. As DNA, the CDR3 is TGTGCCAGCAGCTTAAGGGCGTGGGGCGGGAGCGTTGGGGGATACAATGAGCAGTTCTTC.

The chain carries TRBV10-1 and TRBJ2-2; D not certain. The V end lost 6 bases, the J end lost 6 bases, and 8 bases lay between the germline ends. The CDR3 spans 12 residues. Germline lookup yields CDR1 WNHNN and CDR2 SYGVQD (reference sequence). CDR3 sequence (DNA): TGCGCCAGCAGCACTCCTGCCGGGGAGCTGTTTTTT. It is translated as CASSTPAGELFF.

CDR3 nucleotide sequence: TGCGCCAGCAGCTTGGGCAGCCTGGCGGGGGCGGAGACCCAGTACTTC. Its protein product is CASSLGSLAGAETQYF. The J gene is TRBJ2-5, the V gene TRBV5-1; maybe TRBD2 (7 bases). V was trimmed by 0 bases and J by 5 bases, leaving 17 bases between them. The CDR3 loop spans 16 amino acids. Germline V gene data show CDR1 as SGHRS and CDR2 as YFSETQ.

V and J are TRBV19 and TRBJ1-2; TRBD1 matches at 8 bases. The V segment lost 4 bases and the J segment 4 bases; nucleotides outside the gene matches: 8. Germline-derived CDR1 and CDR2 are LNHDA and SQIVND (reference sequence). The CDR3 consists of 15 residues. CDR3 in amino acids: CASSSGQGSGYGYTF. CDR3 sequence (DNA): TGTGCCAGTAGTAGCGGACAGGGTTCCGGCTATGGCTACACCTTC.

The CDR3, as DNA: TGTGCCATCAGTGAGTTAGGACAGGGCAGCCAAGAGACCCAGTACTTC. This codes for CAISELGQGSQETQYF. The chain recombines TRBV10-3 with TRBJ2-5; 8 positions match TRBD1. The CDR3 has 16 amino acids. Germline V gene lookup returns CDR1 ENHRY and CDR2 SYGVKD. V was clipped by 1 base and J by 1 base; unmatched bases: 5.

The chain couples TRBV28 to TRBJ1-4; a possible D gene is TRBD1 (6 bases). The CDR3 length is 16 residues. The V end was cut by 7 bases, the J end by 4 bases, with 19 bases between. Germline V gene data show CDR1 as MDHEN and CDR2 as SYDVKM. The chain's CDR3 is CASNPNRAEDNEKLFF. In DNA form, the CDR3 reads TGTGCCAGCAACCCCAACAGGGCGGAGGATAATGAAAAACTGTTTTTT. The full variable domain, completed using reference TRBV28 and TRBJ1-4, is DVKVTQSSRYLVKRTGEKVFLECVQDMDHENMFWYRQDPGLGLRLIYFSYDVKMKEKGDIPEGYSVSREKKERFSLILESASTNQTSMYLCASNPNRAEDNEKLFFGSGTQLSVL.

This clone came up once. The gene calls are TRBV28 and TRBJ1-5, with 7 positions matching TRBD1. The junction had 13 bases not matched to a gene; V was cut back by 5 bases and J by 6 bases. This CDR3 is 16 amino acids long. Germline V gene data show CDR1 as MDHEN and CDR2 as SYDVKM. The CDR3 nucleotides read TGTGCCAGCAGTCCTGACAGGGAGGCGTTGAGTCAGCCCCAGCATTTT. This codes for CASSPDREALSQPQHF.